A single sample gave rise to the 17 T cell receptor beta chains below, sequenced in a study of cytomegalovirus exposure and HLA in healthy donors. Amplification used 60 Vbeta primers and 13 Jbeta primers. Method: immunoSEQ multiplex PCR; TCRdb's copy keeps in-frame clones and lacks some. The table lists about 80,000 clones, 60% to 80% of them singletons. What was sequenced was PBMCs. The source is a man in his fifties in good health and CMV-seronegative.

The chain couples TRBV28 to TRBJ1-1; D is uncertain. The germline V gene has CDR1 MDHEN and CDR2 SYDVKM. V was cut by 11 bases and J by 0 bases, with 19 bases left in between. The CDR3 is made up of 15 amino acids. The CDR3 coding sequence is TGTGCCGCTAAAGGTCAGGTTCTCCTGAACACTGAAGCTTTCTTT. It is translated as CAAKGQVLLNTEAFF.

This clone appeared a single time. At one end, the junction sequence differs from germline, possibly due to a read error. As DNA, the CDR3 is TGCTCCACAGGGCGCCTTGGGTGCCGAACTAATGAAAAACTGTTTTTT. Translated, it gives CSTGRLGCRTNEKLFF. J is TRBJ1-4 and V is TRBV19; D is perhaps TRBD1 (6 bases). CDR1 LNHDA and CDR2 SQIVND come from the germline V gene (reference sequence). The CDR3 length is 16 residues.

V and J are TRBV7-2 and TRBJ2-1; D is unresolved. Trimming removed 5 bases at V and 7 bases at J, with 21 bases between. CDR3 length: 16 residues. Germline CDR1 reads SGHTA; CDR2 reads FQGNSA. The DNA of the CDR3 is TGTGCCAGCAGCCGGGTGGTGGAAACCGCGAATAATGAGCAGTTCTTC. The encoded protein is CASSRVVETANNEQFF.

This clone was detected a few times. The rearrangement links TRBV10-3 to TRBJ1-1, with TRBD1 matching 7 bases. The CDR3 is 14 amino acids. Trimming cost V 6 bases and J 0 bases; bases outside gene matches: 4. Looked up from germline, CDR1 is ENHRY and CDR2 is SYGVKD. The CDR3 spells CAIRGDSMNTEAFF. CDR3 DNA sequence: TGTGCCATCAGAGGGGACAGCATGAACACTGAAGCTTTCTTT.

This clone was seen only a few times. The chain recombines TRBV2 with TRBJ2-7; no firm D call. V lost 6 bases to trimming and J lost 2 bases, with 11 bases between them. CDR3 length equals 13 residues. CDR1 is SNHLY and CDR2 is FYNNEI in the germline V gene. In nucleotides, the CDR3 is TGTGCCAGCAGAAAAGACACCACCTACGAGCAGTACTTC. It specifies CASRKDTTYEQYF. The variable domain in full, completed from reference TRBV2 and TRBJ2-7, reads EPEVTQTPSHQVTQMGQEVILRCVPISNHLYFYWYRQILGQKVEFLVSFYNNEISEKSEIFDDQFSVERPDGSNFTLKIRSTKLEDSAMYFCASRKDTTYEQYFGPGTRLTVT.

The chain uses TRBV27 and TRBJ2-5; 8 bases align to TRBD2. The CDR3 totals 13 residues. Germline-derived CDR1 and CDR2 are MNHEY and SMNVEV (reference sequence). Trimming at V came to 5 bases and at J to 5 bases, leaving 4 bases not matched to a gene. CDR3 coding DNA: TGTGCCAGCAGTCTGGGGACTAGTGAGACCCAGTACTTC. It yields the protein CASSLGTSETQYF.

For the CDR3, the DNA is TGTGCCAGCTCGTTCAGACAGGGAGCGAAATCTGGAAACACCATATATTTT. Protein sequence: CASSFRQGAKSGNTIYF. The genes are TRBV18 and TRBJ1-3; 7 bases fit TRBD1. The V gene's germline CDR1 is KGHSH and CDR2 LQKENI. The V segment lost 6 bases and the J segment 1 base; nucleotides outside the gene matches: 12. The CDR3 length is 17 residues.

The chain employs TRBV11-2 and TRBJ1-2; D is perhaps TRBD1 (6 bases). The CDR3 totals 17 residues. Deletions cut 5 bases from V and 6 bases from J, with 25 bases between. CDR1 SGHAT and CDR2 FQNNGV come from the germline V gene. CDR3 nucleotide sequence: TGTGCCAGCAGCCCCCGAACCCAGGGGCAAGGGAAAAATGGCTACACCTTC. This codes for CASSPRTQGQGKNGYTF.

V gene TRBV28 combines with J gene TRBJ2-1, with TRBD2 matching over 9 bases. CDR3 length: 18 residues. V shed 5 bases and J 1 base; nucleotides not matched to a gene: 12. Looked up from germline, CDR1 is MDHEN and CDR2 is SYDVKM. The CDR3 region has the DNA TGTGCCAGCAGTCCCTCCAGCGGGGGGTTTAGGTCCTACAATGAGCAGTTCTTC. This gives the protein CASSPSSGGFRSYNEQFF.

The chain joins TRBV9 to TRBJ2-7, with 11 nucleotides matching TRBD1. Per the germline V gene, CDR1 is SGDLS and CDR2 is YYNGEE. The CDR3 runs to 15 residues. V shed 3 bases and J 3 bases; nucleotides not matched to a gene: 5. CDR3 in amino acids: CASSGGGTGGYEQYF. CDR3 nucleotides: TGTGCCAGCAGCGGGGGAGGGACAGGGGGCTACGAGCAGTACTTC.

This chain uses TRBV7-2 with TRBJ1-2; perhaps TRBD1 as D (5 bases). Germline V CDR1 and CDR2: SGHTA, FQGNSA. The CDR3 runs to 15 residues. V lost 1 base and J lost 3, with 12 bases in between. CDR3 nucleotides: TGTGCCAGCAGCTTAGTGATAACGGGGGACTATGGCTACACCTTC. This sequence encodes CASSLVITGDYGYTF.

The chain has TRBV9 and TRBJ2-3; the match to TRBD2 covers 8 bases. This CDR3 is 13 amino acids long. V lost 3 bases and J lost 5; bases outside the gene matches: 2. The germline CDR1 and CDR2 sequences are SGDLS and YYNGEE. The CDR3 is CASSGAGGDTQYF. The DNA for the CDR3 is TGTGCCAGCAGCGGCGCGGGAGGAGATACGCAGTATTTT.

This chain connects TRBV7-2 to TRBJ1-4, with D tentatively TRBD1 (6 bases). This CDR3 is built from 15 residues. CDR1 is SGHTA, CDR2 FQGNSA, per germline. V lost 6 bases to trimming and J lost 0 bases, with 11 bases between them. CDR3 in DNA: TGTGCCAGCAGTTCCCGACAGGCAACTAATGAAAAACTGTTTTTT. It codes for CASSSRQATNEKLFF. The whole variable domain, filled in from reference TRBV7-2 and TRBJ1-4, reads GAGVSQSPSNKVTEKGKDVELRCDPISGHTALYWYRQSLGQGLEFLIYFQGNSAPDKSGLPSDRFSAERTGGSVSTLTIQRTQQEDSAVYLCASSSRQATNEKLFFGSGTQLSVL.

The rearrangement joins TRBV14 to TRBJ1-1; perhaps TRBD1 as D (5 bases). The CDR3 consists of 14 residues. Germline V gene sequence: CDR1 SGHDN, CDR2 FVKESK. V was clipped by 5 bases and J by 2 bases, with 12 bases between them. Here the CDR3 DNA reads TGTGCCAGCAGCAGCAGCAGGGTTAACACTGAAGCTTTCTTT. Its translation: CASSSSRVNTEAFF.

The chain uses TRBV7-2 and TRBJ2-7; no definite D call. V gave up 5 bases and J gave up 6 bases, with 14 bases separating them. This CDR3 contains 13 residues. Germline V gene lookup returns CDR1 SGHTA and CDR2 FQGNSA. The CDR3 here is CASSLLYPGEQYF. CDR3 coding DNA: TGTGCCAGCAGCCTACTATATCCTGGCGAGCAGTACTTC.

A single count supports this clone. This chain uses TRBV10-3 with TRBJ1-2, with 8 bases matching TRBD1. Germline V gene sequence: CDR1 ENHRY, CDR2 SYGVKD. The length of the CDR3 is 14 residues. The V segment lost 4 bases and the J segment 2 bases; nucleotides outside the gene matches: 3. Here the CDR3 reads CAISGGQGNYGYTF. CDR3 bases: TGTGCCATCAGTGGCGGACAGGGCAACTATGGCTACACCTTC.

CDR3 coding DNA: TGTGCCAGCAGCTTAGGATTGGACAGGGGGCAACTTGGCTACACCTTC. Translated: CASSLGLDRGQLGYTF. The chain has TRBV7-2 and TRBJ1-2, with 11 bases fitting TRBD1. V lost 1 base to trimming and J lost 7 bases; unmatched junction nucleotides: 8. The CDR3 consists of 16 residues. CDR1 is SGHTA and CDR2 is FQGNSA in the germline V gene.